Below, one TCR beta chain is given with its context. Its target is not known. This specimen comes from a study of T cell responses to AZD1222 COVID-19 vaccine. Method: immunoSEQ multiplex PCR; TCRdb's copy keeps in-frame clones and lacks some. There are about 100,000 clones in the sample; 84% occur only once, and approximately 15% lies in the top ten. General study results and limits: Repertoires in all cases were sampled only once the peak T cell response had passed. Clonal diversity was possibly underestimated; the donors were predominantly white British and more often female.

Germline lookup yields CDR1 SGHTA and CDR2 FQGNSA. V lost 1 base, J lost 0 bases, and 6 bases lay in between. This CDR3 comprises 14 residues. This sequence was found in an adult in good health. The sample here was peripheral blood, taken on day 0 of AZD1222 vaccination. This chain joins TRBV7-2 and TRBJ1-1; D not resolved. CDR3 loop: CASSLEGLNTEAFF. CDR3 bases: TGTGCCAGCAGCTTAGAAGGGCTGAACACTGAAGCTTTCTTT.